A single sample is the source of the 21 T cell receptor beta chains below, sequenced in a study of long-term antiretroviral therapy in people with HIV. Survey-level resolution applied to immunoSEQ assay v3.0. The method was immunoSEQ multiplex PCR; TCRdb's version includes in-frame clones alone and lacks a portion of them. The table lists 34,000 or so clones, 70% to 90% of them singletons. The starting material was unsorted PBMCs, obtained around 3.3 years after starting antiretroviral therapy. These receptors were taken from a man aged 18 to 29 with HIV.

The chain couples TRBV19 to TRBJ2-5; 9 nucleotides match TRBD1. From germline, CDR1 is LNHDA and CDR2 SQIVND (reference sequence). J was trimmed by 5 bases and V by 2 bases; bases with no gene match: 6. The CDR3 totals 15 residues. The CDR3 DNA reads TGTGCCAGTAGTATATCTGTCGGGACAGGGGAGACCCAGTACTTC. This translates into CASSISVGTGETQYF.

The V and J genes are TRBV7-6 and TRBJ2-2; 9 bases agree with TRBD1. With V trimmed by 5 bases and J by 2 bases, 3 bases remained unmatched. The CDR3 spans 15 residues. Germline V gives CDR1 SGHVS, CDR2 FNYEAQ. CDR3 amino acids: CASSQGQGNTGELFF. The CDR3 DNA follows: TGTGCCAGCAGCCAGGGACAGGGCAACACCGGGGAGCTGTTTTTT.

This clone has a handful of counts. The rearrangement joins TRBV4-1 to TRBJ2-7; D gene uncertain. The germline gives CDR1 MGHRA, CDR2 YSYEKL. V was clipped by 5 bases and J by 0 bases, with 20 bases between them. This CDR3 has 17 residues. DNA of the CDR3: TGCGCCAGCAGCACCGTCCACCTAGAGACCCGCTCCTACGAGCAGTACTTC. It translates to CASSTVHLETRSYEQYF.

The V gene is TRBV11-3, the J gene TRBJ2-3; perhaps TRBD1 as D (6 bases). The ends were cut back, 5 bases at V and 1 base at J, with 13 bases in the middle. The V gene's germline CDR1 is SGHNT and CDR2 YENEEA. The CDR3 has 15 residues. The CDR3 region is CASSPGPGGTDTQYF. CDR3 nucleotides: TGTGCCAGCAGCCCGGGACCAGGGGGCACAGATACGCAGTATTTT.

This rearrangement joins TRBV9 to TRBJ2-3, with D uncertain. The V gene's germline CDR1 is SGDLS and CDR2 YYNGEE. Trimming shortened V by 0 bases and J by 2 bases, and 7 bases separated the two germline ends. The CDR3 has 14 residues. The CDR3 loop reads CASSVVDTTDTQYF. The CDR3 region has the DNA TGTGCCAGCAGCGTAGTAGATACCACAGATACGCAGTATTTT. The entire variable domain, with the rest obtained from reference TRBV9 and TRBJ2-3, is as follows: DSGVTQTPKHLITATGQRVTLRCSPRSGDLSVYWYQQSLDQGLQFLIQYYNGEERAKGNILERFSAQQFPDLHSELNLSSLELGDSALYFCASSVVDTTDTQYFGPGTRLTVL.

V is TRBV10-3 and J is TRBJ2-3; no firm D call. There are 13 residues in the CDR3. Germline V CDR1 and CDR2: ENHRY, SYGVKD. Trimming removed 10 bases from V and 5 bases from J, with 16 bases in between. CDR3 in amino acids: CATRDSSEDTQYF. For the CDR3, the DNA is TGTGCCACCAGAGACTCCTCCGAAGATACGCAGTATTTT.

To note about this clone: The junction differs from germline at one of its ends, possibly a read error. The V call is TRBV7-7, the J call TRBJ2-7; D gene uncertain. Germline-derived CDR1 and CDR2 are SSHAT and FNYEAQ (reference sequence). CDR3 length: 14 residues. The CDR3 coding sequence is TGTGCTAGCAGCCCCTACCTCGGTGTAGACGAGCAGTACTTC. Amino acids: CASSPYLGVDEQYF.

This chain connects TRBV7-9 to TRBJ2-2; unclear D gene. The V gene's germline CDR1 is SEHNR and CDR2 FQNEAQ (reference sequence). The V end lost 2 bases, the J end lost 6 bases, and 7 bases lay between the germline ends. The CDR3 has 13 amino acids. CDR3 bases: TGTGCCAGCAGCTTATACGGATCCGGGGAGCTGTTTTTT. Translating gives CASSLYGSGELFF.

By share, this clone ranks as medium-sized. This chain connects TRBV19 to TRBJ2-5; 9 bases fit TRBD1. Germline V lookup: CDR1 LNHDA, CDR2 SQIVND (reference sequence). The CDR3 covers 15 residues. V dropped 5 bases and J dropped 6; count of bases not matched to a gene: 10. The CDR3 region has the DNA TGTGCCAGTAGTCTGGGACAGGGATTGAAACAGACCCAGTACTTC. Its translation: CASSLGQGLKQTQYF.

CDR3 residues: CASSTGTSGTDTQYF. The DNA for the CDR3 is TGTGCCAGTTCAACCGGGACTAGCGGGACAGATACGCAGTATTTT. The chain has TRBV9 and TRBJ2-3, with TRBD2 identical over 12 bases. CDR3 size: 15 residues. V trimming: 8 bases; J trimming: 3 bases; junction bases outside the gene matches: 7. CDR1 SGDLS and CDR2 YYNGEE come from the germline V gene.

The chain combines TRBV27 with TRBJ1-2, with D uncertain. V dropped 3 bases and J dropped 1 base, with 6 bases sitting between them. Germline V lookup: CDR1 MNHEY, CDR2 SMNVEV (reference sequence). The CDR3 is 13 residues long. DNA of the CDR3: TGTGCCAGCAGTTTTTTCAGTAACTATGGCTACACCTTC. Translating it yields CASSFFSNYGYTF.

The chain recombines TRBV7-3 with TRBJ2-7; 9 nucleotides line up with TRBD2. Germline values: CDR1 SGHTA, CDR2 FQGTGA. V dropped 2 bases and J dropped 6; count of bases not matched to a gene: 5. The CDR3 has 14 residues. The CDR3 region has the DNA TGTGCCAGCAGCTTAGGCGGGACTAGCTTCGAGCAGTACTTC. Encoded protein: CASSLGGTSFEQYF. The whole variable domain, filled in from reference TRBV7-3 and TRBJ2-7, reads GAGVSQTPSNKVTEKGKYVELRCDPISGHTALYWYRQSLGQGPEFLIYFQGTGAADDSGLPNDRFFAVRPEGSVSTLKIQRTERGDSAVYLCASSLGGTSFEQYFGPGTRLTVT.

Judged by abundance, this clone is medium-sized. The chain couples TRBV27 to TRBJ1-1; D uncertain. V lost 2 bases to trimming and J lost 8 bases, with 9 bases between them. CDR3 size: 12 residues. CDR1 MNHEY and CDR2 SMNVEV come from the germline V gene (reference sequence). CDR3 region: CASSLAGREAFF. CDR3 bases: TGTGCCAGCAGTTTAGCCGGCAGGGAAGCTTTCTTT.

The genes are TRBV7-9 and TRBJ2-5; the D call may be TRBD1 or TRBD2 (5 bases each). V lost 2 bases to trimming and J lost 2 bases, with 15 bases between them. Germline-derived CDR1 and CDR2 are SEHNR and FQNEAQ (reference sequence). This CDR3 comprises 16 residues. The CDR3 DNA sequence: TGTGCCAGCAGCTTATCGGGGCTAGGAGCACAAGAGACCCAGTACTTC. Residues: CASSLSGLGAQETQYF.

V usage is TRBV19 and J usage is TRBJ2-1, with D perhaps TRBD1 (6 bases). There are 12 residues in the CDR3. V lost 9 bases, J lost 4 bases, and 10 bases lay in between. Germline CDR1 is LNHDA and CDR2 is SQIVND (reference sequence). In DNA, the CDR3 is TGTGCCAGCCAGGACAGATACAATGAGCAGTTCTTC. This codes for CASQDRYNEQFF.

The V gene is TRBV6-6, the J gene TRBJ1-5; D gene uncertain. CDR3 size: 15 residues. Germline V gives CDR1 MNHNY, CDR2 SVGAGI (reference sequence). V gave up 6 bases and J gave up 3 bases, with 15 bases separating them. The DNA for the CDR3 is TGTGCCAGCAGCCCACTCTACTCCGACAATCAGCCCCAGCATTTT. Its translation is CASSPLYSDNQPQHF.

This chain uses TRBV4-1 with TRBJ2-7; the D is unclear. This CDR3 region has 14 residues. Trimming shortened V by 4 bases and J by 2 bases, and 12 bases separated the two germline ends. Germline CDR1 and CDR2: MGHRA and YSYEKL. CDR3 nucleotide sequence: TGCGCCAGCAGCCCGTATTCACGGGCCTACGAGCAGTACTTC. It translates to CASSPYSRAYEQYF.

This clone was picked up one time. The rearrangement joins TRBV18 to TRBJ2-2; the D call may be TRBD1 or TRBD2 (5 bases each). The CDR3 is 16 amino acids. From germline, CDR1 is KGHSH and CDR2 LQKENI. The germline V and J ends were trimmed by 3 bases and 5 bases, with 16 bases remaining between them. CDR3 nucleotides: TGTGCCAGCTCACCCCCGAAGGGGACGATAACCGGGGAGCTGTTTTTT. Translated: CASSPPKGTITGELFF.

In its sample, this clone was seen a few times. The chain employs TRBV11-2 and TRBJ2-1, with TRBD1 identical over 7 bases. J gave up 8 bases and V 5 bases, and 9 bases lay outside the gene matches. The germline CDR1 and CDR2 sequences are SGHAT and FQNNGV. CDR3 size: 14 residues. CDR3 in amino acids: CASSRFRGWDEQFF. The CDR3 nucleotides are TGTGCCAGCAGCCGATTCAGGGGGTGGGATGAGCAGTTCTTC.

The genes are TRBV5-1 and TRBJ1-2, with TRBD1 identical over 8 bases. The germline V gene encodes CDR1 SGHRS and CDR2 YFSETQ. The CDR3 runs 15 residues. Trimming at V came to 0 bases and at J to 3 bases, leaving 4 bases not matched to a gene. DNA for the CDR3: TGCGCCAGCAGCTTGGGGACAGGGTCCGACTATGGCTACACCTTC. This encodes CASSLGTGSDYGYTF.

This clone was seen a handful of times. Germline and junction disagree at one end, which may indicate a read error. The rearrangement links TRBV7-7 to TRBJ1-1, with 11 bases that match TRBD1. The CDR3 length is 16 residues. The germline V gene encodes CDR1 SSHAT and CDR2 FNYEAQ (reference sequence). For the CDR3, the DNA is TGTGCCAGCAGCCCCGTCAACCCCGGACAGGGGGCTGAGGCTTTCTTT. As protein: CASSPVNPGQGAEAFF.